This entry describes one T cell receptor beta chain. Its antigen is not known. Germline CDR1 and CDR2: MNHEY and SVGAGI. V was pared by 2 bases and J by 6 bases, with 6 bases of the junction left unmatched. CDR3 size: 14 residues. This entry is derived from a study of T cell responses to AZD1222 COVID-19 vaccine. Using immunoSEQ multiplex PCR, the repertoire was profiled, and TCRdb retains in-frame clones only, with some absent. The data contain 120,000 or so clones, around 89% of them singletons. Broader study findings: None of the repertoires were sampled until the peak T cell response had passed. Donors were chiefly white British, with a greater number of females, and clonal diversity was perhaps underestimated. At 160-218 and 743-854, vaccine-associated CD4 TCRs were dominant, and they spanned spike. Receipt of two AZD1222 doses was followed by a rise in Spike-specific TCR breadth and depth.

The specimen was peripheral blood, collected on day 0 of AZD1222 vaccination. V usage is TRBV6-5 and J usage is TRBJ2-7; 8 nucleotides agree with TRBD2. This receptor was taken from an adult in good health. CDR3 DNA sequence: TGTGCCAGCAGTTACCGGGGGGGATCGGGCGAGCAGTACTTC. Residues: CASSYRGGSGEQYF.